This TCR beta chain was captured by sequencing in a study of blood T cell repertoires in COVID-19 (dated by TCRdb to 2018 to 2020). For the study in its entirety: The collaborator samples originated in the United States, Italy and Spain and spanned the acute and convalescent phases of COVID-19. The prospective study material was composed of cDNA or gDNA derived from T cells, B-cell-depleted T cells, or PBMCs. Nearly every sample came with metadata listing a de-identified subject ID, COVID-19 status, age in years and sex. The repertoires were released in a freely available public database intended as a resource for research on the immune response to SARS-CoV-2. Samples came from the ongoing ImmuneRACE study (first 160 participants) plus 1,254 subjects from 6 global collaborators. Where HLA class I and class II types were available, the types were taken from metadata supplied by the sample provider, not from assay-based typing. Subjects who had been exposed to COVID-19, were actively infected with it, or had recovered from it provided the deeply sampled blood TCRbeta repertoires that made up the dataset. Results the study describes overall, beyond this receptor: The amount of clinical and demographic metadata varied by source and participant and was provided uncurated.

The collaborating institutions used their own protocols to collect whole blood in K2EDTA tubes. For TCRbeta analysis, collaborators shipped samples in one of three forms: frozen whole blood, isolated PBMCs, or DNA extracted from either of those sample types. Trimming costs V 0 bases and J 8 bases, and their ends lie 7 bases apart. From the cysteine up to the phenylalanine, the CDR3 has a length of 12 residues. This entry keeps only the CDR3 DNA: 36 bases, framed from base 1. As concerns this clone: The specificity of this receptor is unknown. Base-call qualities are not available, and no considerably larger clone is one nucleotide away.

TCRbeta CDR3 regions were amplified from genomic DNA by means of the immunoSEQ Assay, a bias-controlled multiplex PCR. The authors' pipeline ran thus. Within the assay, amplification of reference gene primers was used to estimate how many nucleated cells each sample contained. To quantify the absolute abundance of each unique TCRbeta CDR3 rearrangement, sequence reads were collapsed and filtered. For each sample, productive Simpson clonality was calculated as the square root of Simpson's diversity index across productive rearrangements. TCRdb mirrors the immuneACCESS table, restricted to in-frame sequences. Some clones are absent from its copies; in checked studies, under half trace to an unresolved V gene, and the reason for the others is unknown. V and J calls and clone size come straight from that table; D and trimming were deduced from the DNA. This sample holds tens of thousands of clones; approximately 88% were observed only once. The ten largest clones add up to over 5% of the sample.

The receptor was derived from a man in his 60s with acute or convalescent COVID-19. The source material was peripheral blood. The sequence is built from TRBV12-3 or TRBV12-4 and TRBJ1-2, with the D gene too uncertain to name. CDR3 protein: CASSLALYGYTF. In nucleotides, the sequence is TGTGCCAGCAGTTTAGCTCTATACGGCTACACCTTC.